This T cell receptor (beta chain) was sequenced in a study of blood T cells in healthy people across ages. The authors ran a second PCR of roughly 6 to 12 cycles using a sample-barcoded 5' primer and a J-beta primer mix. TCRdb fed the 5' RACE reads into MiXCR, producing one record per CDR3 protein. This table holds hundreds of thousands of distinct CDR3 sequences, around 50% found once. The V and J ends lost 6 bases and 0 bases respectively, with 7 bases between them. Germline lookup yields CDR1 SGHTA and CDR2 FQGTGA. The CDR3 has 13 residues. V usage is TRBV7-3 and J usage is TRBJ2-3; no clear D. The sequencing sample was made of blood. The sequence derives from a man older than 75 in good health. CDR3 nucleotides: TGTGCCAGCAGTTCCTATAGCACAGATACGCAGTATTTT. Protein sequence: CASSSYSTDTQYF.